The rows below give T cell receptor beta chains drawn from one sample of a study of blood T cells in healthy people across ages. A single record per CDR3 protein comes from TCRdb applying MiXCR to the 5' RACE reads. The sample consists of approximately 1.5 million distinct CDR3 sequences, under 55% of them appearing once. The sample taken for sequencing was blood. The receptor set was obtained from a woman aged 18 to 35 in good health. Both conserved end residues are part of each CDR3. Each record gives: V gene, clone size, D gene, J gene, CDR3 protein, CDR3 DNA. The D gene is left open where the match is weak. The listing skips clone size in some rows; elsewhere it reads once, few, many or a size class.

TRBV27	NA	NA	TRBJ1-3	CASTISWGTGNTIYF	TGTGCCAGCACAATATCTTGGGGAACTGGAAACACCATATATTTT
TRBV5-6	NA	NA	TRBJ1-1	CASRAVQETHTEAFF	TGTGCCAGCAGAGCCGTACAGGAGACCCACACTGAAGCTTTCTTT
TRBV7-8	few	TRBD1	TRBJ2-2	CASSTDRVVTGELFF	TGTGCCAGCAGTACAGACAGGGTGGTCACCGGGGAGCTGTTTTTT
TRBV20-1	few	TRBD1	TRBJ1-2	CSARETGPFFYGYTF	TGCAGTGCTAGGGAGACAGGGCCCTTTTTCTATGGCTACACCTTC
TRBV29-1	many	NA	TRBJ2-7	CSVAWNYEQYF	TGCAGCGTTGCGTGGAACTACGAGCAGTACTTC
TRBV4-2	few	NA	TRBJ2-5	CASSQDELAGETQYF	TGTGCCAGCAGCCAAGATGAGCTAGCTGGGGAGACCCAGTACTTC
TRBV6-1	NA	TRBD1	TRBJ1-2	CASSPIGTANDGYTF	TGTGCCAGCAGCCCGATTGGGACAGCCAATGATGGCTACACCTTC
TRBV3-1	NA	TRBD1	TRBJ1-4	CASSQRPSGTGATNEKLFF	TGTGCCAGCAGCCAAAGGCCTTCTGGGACAGGGGCAACTAATGAAAAACTGTTTTTT
TRBV11-2	NA	NA	TRBJ2-5	CASSLDKLARAWETQYF	TGTGCCAGCAGCTTAGATAAACTAGCCCGGGCGTGGGAGACCCAGTACTTC
TRBV29-1	NA	TRBD2	TRBJ2-7	CSVERTSGSLNEQYF	TGCAGCGTTGAACGGACTAGCGGGAGTCTGAATGAGCAGTACTTC
TRBV6-2/TRBV6-3	NA	NA	TRBJ1-4	CTSSHPAMGNEKLFF	TGTACCAGCAGTCACCCTGCAATGGGAAATGAAAAACTGTTTTTT
TRBV29-1	NA	NA	TRBJ2-1	CSALRFNEQFF	TGCAGCGCGCTACGGTTCAATGAGCAGTTCTTC
TRBV20-1	NA	TRBD2	TRBJ2-7	CSAQGLAGVHNEQYF	TGCAGTGCCCAAGGACTAGCGGGAGTCCACAATGAGCAGTACTTC
TRBV7-9	NA	NA	TRBJ2-7	CASSVIGGNEQYF	TGTGCCAGCAGCGTAATCGGAGGGAACGAGCAGTACTTC
TRBV12-3/TRBV12-4	NA	NA	TRBJ1-1	CASGGTLGLTTEAFF	TGTGCCAGCGGCGGGACACTCGGTCTGACCACTGAAGCTTTCTTT
TRBV6-2/TRBV6-3	NA	NA	TRBJ2-7	CASSYSVSGDEQYF	TGTGCCAGCAGTTACTCGGTCTCAGGGGACGAGCAGTACTTC
TRBV12-3/TRBV12-4	NA	TRBD2	TRBJ2-5	CASSSGTLAGDLQRTQYF	TGTGCCAGCAGTTCGGGTACACTAGCGGGGGACCTACAGAGGACCCAGTACTTC
TRBV14	NA	NA	TRBJ2-1	CASSQADYAIYNVQFF	TGTGCCAGCAGCCAAGCGGACTATGCAATCTACAATGTGCAGTTCTTC
TRBV4-3	few	NA	TRBJ1-5	CASSQDRGLNQPQHF	TGCGCCAGCAGCCAAGATAGGGGCCTCAATCAGCCCCAGCATTTT
TRBV4-1	NA	NA	TRBJ2-7	CASSQGRSDYNEQYF	TGCGCCAGCAGCCAAGGGCGGAGCGACTACAATGAGCAGTACTTC
TRBV6-2/TRBV6-3	NA	NA	TRBJ2-1	CASSWANNEQFF	TGTGCCAGCAGCTGGGCCAACAATGAGCAGTTCTTC
TRBV6-5	few	NA	TRBJ1-2	CASRAAYGYTF	TGTGCCAGCAGGGCCGCCTATGGCTACACCTTC
TRBV20-1	NA	TRBD2	TRBJ2-3	CSARVAGGPTDTQYF	TGCAGTGCTAGAGTCGCGGGAGGGCCCACAGATACGCAGTATTTT
TRBV6-5	few	NA	TRBJ2-3	CASSYLQSTDTQYF	TGTGCCAGCAGTTACCTCCAGAGCACAGATACGCAGTATTTT
TRBV30	NA	NA	TRBJ1-2	CAWSVRHYGYTF	TGTGCCTGGAGTGTACGGCACTATGGCTACACCTTC
TRBV7-9	once	NA	TRBJ1-6	CASSPAGSPLHF	TGTGCCAGCAGCCCAGCGGGCTCACCCCTCCACTTT
TRBV9	NA	NA	TRBJ2-1	CASSVVLNNEQFF	TGTGCCAGCAGCGTAGTTCTCAACAATGAGCAGTTCTTC
TRBV12-3/TRBV12-4	NA	TRBD2	TRBJ2-3	CASSSTSGRDTDMQYF	TGTGCCAGCAGTTCCACTAGCGGGAGGGACACAGATATGCAGTATTTT
TRBV7-9	few	NA	TRBJ1-1	CASSPNTDRHPEAFF	TGTGCCAGCAGCCCAAACACCGACAGACACCCCGAAGCTTTCTTT
TRBV29-1	NA	NA	TRBJ1-1	CSVVQRLSRTEAFF	TGCAGCGTTGTCCAGCGTTTGTCGCGCACTGAAGCTTTCTTT
TRBV7-2	NA	TRBD1	TRBJ2-7	CASSLSYTGGSYEQYF	TGTGCCAGCAGCTTATCGTATACAGGGGGCTCCTACGAGCAGTACTTC
TRBV7-9	NA	TRBD2	TRBJ2-1	CASSLAGRAVEQFF	TGTGCCAGCAGCTTAGCCGGGAGGGCTGTTGAGCAGTTCTTC
TRBV9	few	NA	TRBJ2-7	CASSVVRGNSYEQYF	TGTGCCAGCAGCGTAGTCCGTGGGAACTCCTACGAGCAGTACTTC
TRBV7-3	few	TRBD2	TRBJ2-3	CASSLQAGFTDTQYF	TGTGCCAGCAGCCTCCAAGCGGGGTTCACAGATACGCAGTATTTT
TRBV27	few	TRBD2	TRBJ2-1	CASGSAGGPGEQFF	TGTGCCAGCGGCTCAGCGGGAGGGCCTGGTGAGCAGTTCTTC
TRBV20-1	few	NA	TRBJ1-4	CSAQGQELWKLFF	TGCAGTGCCCAGGGCCAAGAGTTGTGGAAACTGTTTTTT
TRBV5-1	once	TRBD1	TRBJ1-3	CASSLGLGGESRNTIYF	TGCGCCAGCAGCTTGGGTTTAGGGGGCGAATCAAGAAACACCATATATTTT
TRBV20-1	few	NA	TRBJ2-7	CSLSDAYEQYF	TGCAGCCTCTCTGATGCCTACGAGCAGTACTTC
TRBV27	NA	NA	TRBJ1-1	CASSDLTGNTEAFF	TGTGCCAGCAGTGATCTGACAGGGAACACTGAAGCTTTCTTT
TRBV30	NA	NA	TRBJ2-3	CAWSVYTQYF	TGTGCCTGGAGTGTTTATACGCAGTATTTT
TRBV20-1	NA	NA	TRBJ2-7	CSATRPTGAMGEQYF	TGCAGTGCAACCCGTCCCACGGGAGCTATGGGGGAGCAGTACTTC
TRBV5-1	NA	TRBD1	TRBJ2-7	CASNWDSSYEQYF	TGCGCCAGCAATTGGGACAGTTCCTACGAGCAGTACTTC
TRBV7-6	NA	NA	TRBJ1-3	CASSRAGVGNTIYF	TGTGCCAGCAGCCGTGCCGGAGTTGGAAACACCATATATTTT
TRBV6-1	few	NA	TRBJ1-4	CASSEVRREKLFF	TGTGCCAGCAGTGAAGTTAGGCGGGAGAAACTGTTTTTT
TRBV19	NA	TRBD1	TRBJ2-5	CASSIATGGRETQYF	TGTGCCAGTAGTATCGCGACAGGGGGCAGGGAGACCCAGTACTTC
TRBV4-1	few	TRBD1	TRBJ2-7	CASSQERDRHNEQYF	TGCGCCAGCAGCCAAGAACGGGACAGACACAATGAGCAGTACTTC
TRBV7-9	NA	NA	TRBJ1-6	CASSKLHSPLHF	TGTGCCAGCAGCAAACTCCACTCACCCCTCCACTTT
TRBV7-2	NA	TRBD2	TRBJ2-3	CASSSGAGGADTQYF	TGTGCCAGCAGCTCCGGTGCGGGAGGGGCAGATACGCAGTATTTT
TRBV20-1	few	TRBD2	TRBJ2-7	CSARGRGSRTSGMYEQYF	TGCAGTGCTAGAGGCCGAGGTAGTAGGACTAGCGGGATGTACGAGCAGTACTTC